Shown below are 17 T cell receptor beta chains from a single sample sequenced in a study of blood T cell repertoires in COVID-19. Assay: immunoSEQ multiplex PCR; the TCRdb copy retains only in-frame clones and omits some. The sample has 290,000 or so clones, around 91% seen once. The sample taken for sequencing was PBMCs or T cells enriched from blood (not recorded which). Receptors were obtained from a woman between 18 and 29 years old with acute COVID-19.

V and J are TRBV6-1 and TRBJ2-7; unclear D gene. The ends were cut back, 0 bases at V and 5 bases at J, with 5 bases in the middle. Germline CDR1 and CDR2: MNHNS and SASEGT. The CDR3 is made up of 12 amino acids. The CDR3 reads CASSEAADEQYF. DNA of the CDR3: TGTGCCAGCAGTGAAGCGGCGGACGAGCAGTACTTC.

The chain employs TRBV19 and TRBJ2-2; 10 bases line up with TRBD2. The CDR3 totals 17 residues. Trimming at V came to 5 bases and at J to 0 bases, leaving 6 bases not matched to a gene. CDR1 and CDR2 (germline): LNHDA, SQIVND (reference sequence). CDR3 DNA sequence: TGTGCCAGTAGTGGGCTAGCGGGAGACGCGAACACCGGGGAGCTGTTTTTT. As protein: CASSGLAGDANTGELFF.

V usage is TRBV27 and J usage is TRBJ1-2; TRBD1 agrees at 9 bases. From germline, CDR1 is MNHEY and CDR2 SMNVEV (reference sequence). V lost 3 bases to trimming and J lost 7 bases; unmatched junction nucleotides: 12. The CDR3 loop spans 16 amino acids. The CDR3 nucleotides are TGTGCCAGCAGTTTCCTCCCCCTACAGGGGGCAGGTGGCTACACCTTC. This sequence encodes CASSFLPLQGAGGYTF.

This rearrangement joins TRBV5-1 to TRBJ2-2, with a weak D call TRBD2 (7 bases). CDR1 SGHRS and CDR2 YFSETQ come from the germline V gene. The CDR3 extends over 17 amino acids. V dropped 0 bases and J dropped 4 bases, with 16 bases sitting between them. This CDR3 is CASSLVLRGRGTGELFF. The CDR3, as DNA: TGCGCCAGCAGCTTGGTTTTGCGGGGGCGCGGCACCGGGGAGCTGTTTTTT.

This clone has at least ten counts. The chain is built from TRBV5-1 and TRBJ1-6, with a tentative D call TRBD1 (5 bases). The ends were cut back, 0 bases at V and 5 bases at J, with 9 bases in the middle. Germline V gene data show CDR1 as SGHRS and CDR2 as YFSETQ. The CDR3 is 15 amino acids. In DNA, the CDR3 is TGCGCCAGCAGCTTGGGTGGGGCTGATAATTCACCCCTCCACTTT. Encoded protein: CASSLGGADNSPLHF.

The V gene is TRBV4-1, the J gene TRBJ2-7, with TRBD2 as a possible D gene (6 bases). In germline, CDR1 is MGHRA, CDR2 YSYEKL. Trimming pared 0 bases from V and 2 bases from J, leaving 8 bases between. CDR3 length equals 14 residues. The CDR3 nucleotides are TGCGCCAGCAGCCAAGATGGAGGGCCCTACGAGCAGTACTTC. Its protein is CASSQDGGPYEQYF.

This chain joins TRBV11-3 and TRBJ1-3, with D perhaps TRBD1 (5 bases). V lost 5 bases to trimming and J lost 5 bases, with 19 bases between them. The CDR3 runs to 16 residues. The germline CDR1 and CDR2 sequences are SGHNT and YENEEA. The DNA for the CDR3 is TGTGCCAGCAGCCCAGGGTGGCTAGGGGCGAGAAACACCATATATTTT. This sequence encodes CASSPGWLGARNTIYF. Drawing the rest from reference TRBV11-3 and TRBJ1-3, the complete variable domain is EAGVVQSPRYKIIEKKQPVAFWCNPISGHNTLYWYLQNLGQGPELLIRYENEEAVDDSQLPKDRFSAERLKGVDSTLKIQPAELGDSAVYLCASSPGWLGARNTIYFGEGSWLTVV.

V and J are TRBV11-3 and TRBJ2-3; 8 nucleotides align to TRBD2. The J segment lost 0 bases and the V segment lost 5 bases, leaving 19 bases of the junction unmatched. Germline V gene sequence: CDR1 SGHNT, CDR2 YENEEA. CDR3 size: 20 residues. Here the CDR3 reads CASSLGLAGDLSSSTDTQYF. The CDR3 DNA sequence: TGTGCCAGCAGCCTCGGGCTAGCGGGTGACCTATCTTCTAGCACAGATACGCAGTATTTT.

This sequence joins TRBV7-2 and TRBJ2-2, with D perhaps TRBD2 (6 bases). V was cut by 1 base and J by 6 bases, with 12 bases left in between. From germline, CDR1 is SGHTA and CDR2 FQGNSA. The CDR3 extends over 15 amino acids. The chain's CDR3 is CASSLGREISGELFF. The CDR3 DNA reads TGTGCCAGCAGCTTAGGCCGGGAGATCTCCGGGGAGCTGTTTTTT.

The chain uses TRBV2 and TRBJ1-5; D perhaps matches TRBD1 (6 bases). The CDR3 is made up of 15 amino acids. The V end was cut by 2 bases, the J end by 3 bases, with 11 bases between. From germline, CDR1 is SNHLY and CDR2 FYNNEI. CDR3 in amino acids: CASSESGQINQPQHF. DNA for the CDR3: TGTGCCAGCAGTGAAAGTGGACAGATCAATCAGCCCCAGCATTTT.

This rearrangement joins TRBV9 to TRBJ2-1; weak D call: TRBD1 (5 bases). V was clipped by 3 bases and J by 5 bases, with 27 bases between them. CDR1 SGDLS and CDR2 YYNGEE come from the germline V gene. The CDR3 runs 19 residues. CDR3 bases: TGTGCCAGCAGCGAGGGGCTCAACGTCGGCGAGGTTTATAACAATGAGCAGTTCTTC. This sequence encodes CASSEGLNVGEVYNNEQFF. Combining the CDR3 with reference TRBV9 and TRBJ2-1 gives the whole variable domain DSGVTQTPKHLITATGQRVTLRCSPRSGDLSVYWYQQSLDQGLQFLIQYYNGEERAKGNILERFSAQQFPDLHSELNLSSLELGDSALYFCASSEGLNVGEVYNNEQFFGPGTRLTVL.

V is TRBV19 and J is TRBJ1-6; D call uncertain. Trimming left V 5 bases short and J 7 bases short, with 15 bases between. The CDR3 runs to 15 residues. Per germline, CDR1 LNHDA and CDR2 SQIVND (reference sequence). CDR3 nucleotide sequence: TGTGCCAGTAGTGACCGGGCCGAGGGCAATTCACCCCTCCACTTT. This codes for CASSDRAEGNSPLHF.

The chain employs TRBV19 and TRBJ2-7; no firm D call. In germline, CDR1 is LNHDA, CDR2 SQIVND (reference sequence). The CDR3 covers 14 residues. V was shortened by 4 bases and J by 3 bases, with 13 bases between the two germline ends. CDR3 in DNA: TGTGCCAGTAGTACCCCATGGAGTGGCTACGAGCAGTACTTC. This translates into CASSTPWSGYEQYF.

V is TRBV9 and J is TRBJ1-2, with D possibly matching TRBD1 (6 bases). This CDR3 is built from 15 residues. Trimming shortened V by 3 bases and J by 0 bases, and 12 bases separated the two germline ends. Per the germline V gene, CDR1 is SGDLS and CDR2 is YYNGEE. The CDR3 here is CASSEEGGPNYGYTF. DNA of the CDR3: TGTGCCAGCAGCGAGGAGGGGGGGCCTAACTATGGCTACACCTTC.

This rearrangement joins TRBV7-9 to TRBJ2-5, with a possible D match to TRBD1 (5 bases). Germline V gene sequence: CDR1 SEHNR, CDR2 FQNEAQ (reference sequence). V gave up 0 bases and J gave up 2 bases, with 10 bases separating them. The length of the CDR3 is 15 residues. The CDR3 reads CASSLASGRQETQYF. The DNA of the CDR3 is TGTGCCAGCAGCTTAGCGTCAGGGCGGCAAGAGACCCAGTACTTC.

CDR3 amino acids: CAIGQGSLYGYTF. The CDR3 DNA is TGTGCCATCGGGCAGGGCAGTCTGTATGGCTACACCTTC. V and J are TRBV10-3 and TRBJ1-2; D possibly corresponds to TRBD1 (5 bases). The V end lost 8 bases, the J end lost 5 bases, and 15 bases lay between the germline ends. There are 13 residues in the CDR3. Germline CDR1 is ENHRY and CDR2 is SYGVKD.

The chain combines TRBV3-1 (or the pseudogene TRBV3-2) with TRBJ1-4; D remains ambiguous. The CDR3 spans 16 residues. Germline V gene data show CDR1 as LGHDT and CDR2 as YNNKEL (reference sequence). The ends were cut back, 2 bases at V and 8 bases at J, with 18 bases in the middle. For the CDR3, the DNA is TGTGCCAGCAGCCAATACTCTTCAGGACTGCGGGAAAAACTGTTTTTT. Translating it yields CASSQYSSGLREKLFF.